This T cell receptor (beta chain) was sequenced for a study of cytomegalovirus exposure and HLA in healthy donors. Study-wide results and limits: That first-cohort TCR clusters tended to co-occur in the 100 to 150 validation repertoires was found in a later analysis.

Note on this clone: Its target is not known.

TCRdb's copy holds only in-frame clones and misses some; the assay was immunoSEQ multiplex PCR. The table has approximately 110,000 clones, over 90% seen once. There are 13 residues in the CDR3. Germline CDR1 and CDR2: SEHNR and FQNEAQ (reference sequence). The V end lost 5 bases, the J end lost 4 bases, and 12 bases lay between the germline ends. This clonotype originated in a woman younger than 30 in good health and CMV-seronegative. The chain uses TRBV7-9 and TRBJ2-7; D is possibly TRBD1 (6 bases). What was sequenced was PBMCs. The CDR3 DNA sequence: TGTGCCAGCAGCCGGGACACGCTATACGAGCAGTACTTC. It translates to CASSRDTLYEQYF.